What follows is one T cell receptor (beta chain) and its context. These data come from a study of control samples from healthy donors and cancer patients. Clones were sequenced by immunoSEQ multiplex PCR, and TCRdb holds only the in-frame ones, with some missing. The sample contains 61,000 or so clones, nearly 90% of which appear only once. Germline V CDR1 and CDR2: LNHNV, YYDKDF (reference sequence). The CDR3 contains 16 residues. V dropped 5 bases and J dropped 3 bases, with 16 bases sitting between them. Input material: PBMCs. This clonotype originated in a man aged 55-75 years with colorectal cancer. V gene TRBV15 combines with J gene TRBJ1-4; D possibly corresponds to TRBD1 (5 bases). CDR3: CATSRVRGGANEKLFF. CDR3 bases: TGTGCCACCAGCCGCGTTCGCGGGGGGGCTAATGAAAAACTGTTTTTT.